These 12 T cell receptor beta chains were sequenced from one sample in a study of T cells in Graves' hyperthyroidism and ophthalmopathy. Authors of the study amplified TCR beta CDR3 regions from RNA transcripts. The TCR CDR3 was amplified in a first-round RT-PCR using the HTBI primer set. TCRdb independently ran MiXCR on the multiplex PCR reads; one entry per CDR3 protein. The profile shows a few hundred thousand distinct CDR3 sequences, approximately 48% of them singletons. Specimen: peripheral blood or thyroid tissue (not recorded which). Receptor source: an adult woman with Graves' disease, either hyperthyroidism or ophthalmopathy (not recorded which).

The table lists this clonotype with many counts. In nucleotides, the CDR3 is TGTGCCAGCAGCGTATCTAGCGGCAACATCTACGAGCAGTACTTC. Protein sequence: CASSVSSGNIYEQYF. The chain carries TRBV5-8 and TRBJ2-7; the match to TRBD2 covers 7 bases. In germline, CDR1 is SGHTS, CDR2 YDEGEE. The CDR3 has 15 residues. V was pared by 4 bases and J by 3 bases, with 10 bases of the junction left unmatched.

This chain links TRBV10-3 with TRBJ1-6; 11 bases agree with TRBD1. The CDR3 spans 14 residues. Unmatched junction bases numbered 8, after V lost 10 bases and J lost 9 bases. Germline values: CDR1 ENHRY, CDR2 SYGVKD. Here the CDR3 reads CATGQGAQISPLHF. In nucleotides, the CDR3 is TGTGCCACCGGACAGGGGGCCCAAATTTCACCCCTCCACTTT.

This clonotype was detected once. The genes are TRBV5-6 and TRBJ1-2; D gene unclear. V was shortened by 1 base and J by 2 bases, with 12 bases between the two germline ends. The CDR3 has 15 amino acids. Germline V gene sequence: CDR1 SGHDT, CDR2 YYEEEE. The CDR3 coding sequence is TGTGCCAGCAGCTTGTACCGGGCCACAAACTATGGCTACACCTTC. Protein product: CASSLYRATNYGYTF.

The rearrangement links TRBV20-1 to TRBJ2-7; D may be TRBD2 (6 bases). CDR3 size: 14 residues. Germline CDR1 DFQATT, CDR2 SNEGSKA (reference sequence). V was pared by 5 bases and J by 3 bases, with 17 bases between. Here the CDR3 DNA reads TGCAGTGCTCGTCACCGGGACTCTCTCTACGAGCAGTACTTC. It encodes CSARHRDSLYEQYF.

V usage is TRBV7-2 and J usage is TRBJ2-6; 9 nucleotides agree with TRBD1. In germline, CDR1 is SGHTA, CDR2 FQGNSA. The ends lost 2 bases at V and 5 bases at J; junction bases unmatched: 4. The CDR3 is 16 amino acids. CDR3 protein: CASSLQQGARANVLTF. The CDR3, as DNA: TGTGCCAGCAGCTTACAACAGGGGGCCCGGGCCAACGTCCTGACTTTC.

This clonotype has only a few counts. This may be a read error, as it is one base from a much larger clone. The chain links TRBV20-1 to TRBJ2-7; 9 bases map to TRBD2. The CDR3 contains 14 residues. CDR1 DFQATT and CDR2 SNEGSKA come from the germline V gene (reference sequence). The CDR3: CSAIYLAGVRERYF. CDR3 bases: TGCAGTGCTATCTACTTAGCGGGAGTGAGAGAGCGGTACTTC.

The rearrangement uses TRBV11-2 and TRBJ2-7; D remains ambiguous. The length of the CDR3 is 13 residues. Germline CDR1 and CDR2: SGHAT and FQNNGV. Trimming shortened V by 5 bases and J by 1 base, and 9 bases separated the two germline ends. The CDR3 reads CASSQTESYEQYF. Written as DNA, the CDR3 is TGTGCCAGCAGCCAAACTGAATCCTACGAGCAGTACTTC.

This clonotype was seen just once. The chain employs TRBV29-1 and TRBJ1-1, with D maybe TRBD1 (6 bases). The CDR3 length is 15 residues. V was shortened by 1 base and J by 3 bases, with 15 bases between the two germline ends. The germline CDR1 and CDR2 sequences are SQVTM and ANQGSEA. The CDR3 DNA is TGCAGCGTTGAAGGGGGAACAGGGTTTCACACTGAAGCTTTCTTT. Encoded protein: CSVEGGTGFHTEAFF.

Many counts were recorded for this clonotype. The chain combines TRBV14 with TRBJ1-4; TRBD1 might be the D (6 bases). Germline CDR1 SGHDN, CDR2 FVKESK. Trimming shortened V by 2 bases and J by 8 bases, and 9 bases separated the two germline ends. The CDR3 length is 13 residues. The CDR3 is CASSQTTGEKLFF. CDR3 sequence (DNA): TGTGCCAGCAGCCAAACAACAGGGGAAAAACTGTTTTTT. Full variable domain (rest looked up from reference TRBV14 and TRBJ1-4): EAGVTQFPSHSVIEKGQTVTLRCDPISGHDNLYWYRRVMGKEIKFLLHFVKESKQDESGMPNNRFLAERTGGTYSTLKVQPAELEDSGVYFCASSQTTGEKLFFGSGTQLSVL.

In its sample, this clonotype was seen a few times. This chain connects TRBV7-2 to TRBJ2-5; D is unclear. Germline V CDR1 and CDR2: SGHTA, FQGNSA. The CDR3 length is 13 residues. Trimming took 2 bases from V and 5 from J, leaving 9 bases between them. The CDR3 bases are TGTGCCAGCAGCTTAATGACGAGGGAGACCCAGTACTTC. This gives the protein CASSLMTRETQYF.

This clonotype occurred many times. This chain uses TRBV4-3 with TRBJ2-7; TRBD1 aligns across 7 bases. With 4 bases clipped from V and 3 bases from J, the junction kept 6 bases outside the gene matches. This CDR3 contains 14 residues. Germline CDR1 and CDR2: LGHNA and YSLEER. CDR3 sequence (DNA): TGCGCCAGCAGCCCGGGGACAGCTATCTACGAGCAGTACTTC. Protein: CASSPGTAIYEQYF.

V and J are TRBV15 and TRBJ1-4; 8 nucleotides line up with TRBD1. Germline V lookup: CDR1 LNHNV, CDR2 YYDKDF (reference sequence). The CDR3 extends over 16 amino acids. V dropped 2 bases and J dropped 8; count of bases not matched to a gene: 10. The CDR3, as DNA: TGTGCCACCAGCAGAAGAGAGACAGGGGAGGGGGAAAAACTGTTTTTT. This sequence encodes CATSRRETGEGEKLFF.